Reported below is one TCR beta chain. This entry belongs to a study of blood T cell repertoires in COVID-19. Study information: The analysed material was cDNA or gDNA that came from T cells, B-cell-depleted T cells, or PBMCs.

Trimming stripped 6 bases from V and 6 bases from J, with 17 bases between. From germline, CDR1 is LNHDA and CDR2 SQIVND (reference sequence). This CDR3 is built from 15 residues. The authors' processing: The authors estimated nucleated cell counts from reference gene primer amplification. The data were produced by immunoSEQ multiplex PCR, yet TCRdb's version contains in-frame clones alone and is incomplete. V and J calls and clone size follow that table, whereas D and trimming were derived from the DNA. The sample has just over 250,000 clones, approximately 91% seen once. One Seattle source followed patients from active infection through their disease course.

The sequenced sample was peripheral blood. This TCR was sampled from a person between 18 and 35 years old with COVID-19, enrolled during active disease. The chain carries TRBV19 and TRBJ2-2; D gene ambiguous. The CDR3 DNA reads TGTGCCAGTAGCACCACCCCAGTATTGGCCGGGGAGCTGTTTTTT. Amino acids: CASSTTPVLAGELFF.